The present T cell receptor beta chain was sequenced within a study of cytomegalovirus exposure and HLA in healthy donors. As concerns this clone: The antigen is undetermined.

Study-wide results and caveats: A list of 150 to 200 TCR beta chains associated with cytomegalovirus was given. Subsequent analysis found a tendency for first-cohort TCR clusters to co-occur within the 90 to 150 validation repertoires. Rare sequences made up most TCRs, while some public TCRs were found in many donors. Published work reported that the classifier diagnosed cytomegalovirus status with high specificity and sensitivity.

Clones were read by immunoSEQ multiplex PCR, and TCRdb kept only the in-frame ones, dropping some. The sample yields 250,000 to 400,000 clones, roughly nine tenths seen once. CDR3 size: 15 residues. Germline V gives CDR1 SGHRS, CDR2 YFSETQ. The J segment lost 5 bases and the V segment lost 4 bases, leaving 9 bases of the junction unmatched. The rearrangement joins TRBV5-1 to TRBJ2-1, with 7 bases fitting TRBD2. Specimen: PBMCs. This clonotype originated in a woman between 25 and 40 years old in good health and CMV-seropositive. This chain's CDR3 is CASSPSGEQNNEQFF. As DNA, the CDR3 is TGCGCCAGCAGCCCGAGCGGGGAGCAGAACAATGAGCAGTTCTTC. Full variable domain (rest looked up from reference TRBV5-1 and TRBJ2-1): KAGVTQTPRYLIKTRGQQVTLSCSPISGHRSVSWYQQTPGQGLQFLFEYFSETQRNKGNFPGRFSGRQFSNSRSEMNVSTLELGDSALYLCASSPSGEQNNEQFFGPGTRLTVL.